This T cell receptor (beta chain) was documented in a study of T cells in Graves' hyperthyroidism and ophthalmopathy. About this clonotype: Antigen unknown.

Whole-study findings and limits: A model using 13 V-J features told ophthalmopathy apart from stable hyperthyroidism.

Graves' hyperthyroidism showing no ophthalmopathy progression within 18 months was considered stable. TCR beta CDR3 region amplification was performed from RNA transcripts. Using the HTBI primer set, a first-round RT-PCR was run on the TCR CDR3. MiXCR was run by TCRdb on the multiplex PCR reads, yielding one entry per CDR3 protein. The sample comprises about 400,000 distinct CDR3 sequences, more than 12% of which are singletons, and roughly 33% rests with the top ten. Sequenced input: blood. The TCR comes from a woman aged 25-40 years with Graves' hyperthyroidism.

The CDR3 bases are TGTGCCAGTAGTATTCTAGGGATCGGGGAGCTGTTTTTT. It is translated as CASSILGIGELFF. The genes are TRBV19 and TRBJ2-2; D gene unclear. This CDR3 spans 13 amino acids. Trimming pared 3 bases from V and 7 bases from J, leaving 9 bases between. Germline values: CDR1 LNHDA, CDR2 SQIVND (reference sequence).